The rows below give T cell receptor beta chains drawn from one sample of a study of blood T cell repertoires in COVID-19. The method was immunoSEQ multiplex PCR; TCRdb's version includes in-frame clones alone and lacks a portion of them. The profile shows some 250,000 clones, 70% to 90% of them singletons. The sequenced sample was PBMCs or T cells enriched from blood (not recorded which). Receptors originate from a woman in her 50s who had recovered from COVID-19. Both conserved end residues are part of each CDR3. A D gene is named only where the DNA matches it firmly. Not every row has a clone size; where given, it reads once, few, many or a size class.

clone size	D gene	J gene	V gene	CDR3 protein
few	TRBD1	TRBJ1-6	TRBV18	CASSPTQGALGPPLHF
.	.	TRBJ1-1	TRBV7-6	CASSSQTANTEAFF
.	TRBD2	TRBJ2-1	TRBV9	CASSVDGGLAYNEQFF
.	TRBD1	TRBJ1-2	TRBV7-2	CASSLDRSGGYTF
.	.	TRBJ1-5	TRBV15	CATSREPRQPQPQHF
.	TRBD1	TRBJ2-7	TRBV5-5	CASSFSQGVRYEQYF
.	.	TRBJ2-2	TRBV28	CASTPPGWNTGELFF
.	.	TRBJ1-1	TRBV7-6	CASSLGQALSEAFF
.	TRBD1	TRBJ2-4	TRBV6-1	CASSETPGQGRDRAKNIQYF
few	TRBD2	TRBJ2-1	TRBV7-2	CASSLVGLATEQFF
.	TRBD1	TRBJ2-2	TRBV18	CASSPIQGPNTGELFF
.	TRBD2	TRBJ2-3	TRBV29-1	CSVALLAGATTDTQYF
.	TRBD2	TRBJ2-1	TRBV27	CASSLLAAFYNEQFF
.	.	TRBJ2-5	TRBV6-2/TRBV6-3	CASSYGRQETQYF
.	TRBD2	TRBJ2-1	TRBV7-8	CASSLTPRLAGGRSNEQFF
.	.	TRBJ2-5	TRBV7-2	CASSLAGLRQETQYF
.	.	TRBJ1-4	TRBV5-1	CASSLGGRGFVEKLFF
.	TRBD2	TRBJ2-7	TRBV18	CASSRSGSSYEQYF
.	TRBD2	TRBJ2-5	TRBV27	CASSSLAGEETQYF
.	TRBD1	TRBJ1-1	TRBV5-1	CASSGFPGGAENTEAFF
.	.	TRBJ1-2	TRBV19	CASSTRDTNYGYTF
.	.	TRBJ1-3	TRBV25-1	CASSDRVSSGNTIYF
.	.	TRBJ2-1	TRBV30	CAWSVLSGSRGEQFF
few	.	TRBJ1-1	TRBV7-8	CASSLLGGDTEAFF
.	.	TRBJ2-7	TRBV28	CASVSDEQYF
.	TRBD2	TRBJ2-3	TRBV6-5	CASKGTSGREWAQYF
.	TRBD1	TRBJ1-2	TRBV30	CAWSVLTGGRGYTF
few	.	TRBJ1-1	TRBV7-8	CASSLFWSRNTEAFF
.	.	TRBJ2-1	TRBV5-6	CASSPGLLVAAYNEQFF
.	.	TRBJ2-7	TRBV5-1	CASSSYSSYEQYF
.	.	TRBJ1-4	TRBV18	CASSQGVGEKLFF